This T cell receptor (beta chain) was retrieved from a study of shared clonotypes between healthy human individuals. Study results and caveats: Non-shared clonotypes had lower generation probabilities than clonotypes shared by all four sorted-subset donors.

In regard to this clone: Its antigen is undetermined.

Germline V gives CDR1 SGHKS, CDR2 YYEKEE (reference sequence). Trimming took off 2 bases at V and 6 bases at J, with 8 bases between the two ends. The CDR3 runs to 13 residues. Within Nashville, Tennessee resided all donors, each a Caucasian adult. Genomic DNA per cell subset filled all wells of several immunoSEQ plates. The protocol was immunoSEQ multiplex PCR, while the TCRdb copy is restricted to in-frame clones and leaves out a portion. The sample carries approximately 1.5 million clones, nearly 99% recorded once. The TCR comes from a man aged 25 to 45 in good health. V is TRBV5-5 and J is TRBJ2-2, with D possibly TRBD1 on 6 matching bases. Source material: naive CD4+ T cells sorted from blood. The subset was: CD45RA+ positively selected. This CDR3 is CASSFTGPGELFF. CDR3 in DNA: TGTGCCAGCAGCTTTACAGGGCCCGGGGAGCTGTTTTTT.